This T cell receptor (beta chain) was sequenced in a study of human T cells and chemical hapten exposure (dated by TCRdb to the early 2020s). Study-level background: For sensitization, 2% DPC in acetone was applied to a roughly 2 cm by roughly 2 cm area of upper inner arm skin. Patients additionally received weekly therapeutic DPC doses to the scalp throughout the roughly 26-week study period. Patch testing on the upper back used Finn chambers containing 0.01% DPC, with scoring done after 6 days according to International Contact Dermatitis Research Group standards. The mostly female patient cohort included alopecia areata with under or over 50% scalp involvement, alopecia totalis and alopecia universalis. Libraries were combined into a pool for sequencing, and differences in TCR yield between samples came mainly from small differences in library volumes within the pool. The study tracked peripheral blood TCR repertoire changes in vivo during primary and secondary sensitization to the hapten diphenylcyclopropenone (DPC) in alopecia patients. Blood samples were taken from patients before sensitization (week 0) and at 2, 6 and about 24 weeks after DPC sensitization. Blood for TCR sequencing was provided by twenty-nine alopecia patients at one to four time points (pre-sensitization, 2, 6 and 24 weeks).

Library construction relied on RACE. The run used a NextSeq 500. Library preparation attached unique molecular identifiers to individual cDNA molecules for quantitative, reproducible TCR counting. For every blood RNA sample, sequencing covered both the TCR alpha and TCR beta chains. The study's processing was this. Samples had a median of roughly 91,000 TCRs, with a range from roughly 23,224 to 750,000. V, J and CDR3 annotation of the TCR reads was carried out using the Decombinator software suite. For the PS versus PT1 abundance plots, all samples were subsampled to the same number of TCRs (28,000). TCRs were defined as expanded if absent before sensitization and observed at least eight times at the 2-week time point. TCRdb reprocessing: public reads trimmed at Q25 with fastp, clones called with MiXCR, in-frame beta chains kept. Entries that share a CDR3 protein sequence are merged under the most common genes and DNA. These V and J calls are TCRdb output, not the study's own analysis. The sample yields fewer than 500,000 distinct CDR3 sequences; approximately 4.4% were counted once. The ten largest clones add up to about 2.1% of the sample.

Details on this clonotype: What this receptor recognizes is not known. No much larger clonotype is one base removed from it; base qualities were not supplied.

CDR3 length: 13 amino acids, cysteine to phenylalanine. The sequence is cut down to CDR3 DNA, 39 bases in frame from base 1. At the junction V is shortened by 6 bases and J by 12 bases; bases outside the gene matches: 6. Sequences MNHEY (CDR1) and SVGAGI (CDR2) are obtained from the germline V gene. Findings and caveats that apply to the study as a whole: Patch test score was positively correlated with the number of PT1 expanded TCRs, with significance at thresholds 8, 16 and 32 but not at 4. Alopecia, a presumed autoimmune disease, was present in all patients, so the immune response of the patients might differ from that of healthy individuals. No change with DPC sensitization was found in the number of TCRs above 1 in 1000 frequency, and no evidence of global repertoire structure alterations was found. After repeated subsampling, changes were observed in the strength of the expansion versus patch-test correlation and in the threshold at which the correlation became significant. Compared with pre-sensitization or healthy control sets, expanded TCRs formed significantly more large CDR3 similarity clusters, which is consistent with antigen-driven responses.

What the time point label conveys for this sample: patch test 1, 2 weeks after DPC sensitization. Reading the label with the study, this specimen's treatment or condition is: therapeutic diphenylcyclopropenone sensitization with weekly scalp DPC. Blood at each patch-test visit was drawn before the patch test was applied. Patients were eligible if aged 18 to 70, diagnosed with alopecia and judged suitable for DPC therapy, and pregnant patients were excluded. Total RNA was extracted from unfractionated whole blood that had been collected in Tempus Blood RNA tubes. The chain employs TRBV6-5 and TRBJ1-6, and TRBD1 matches 9 of the central bases. Sequencing used whole blood, obtained in connection with sensitization to the hapten diphenylcyclopropenone (DPC). The clonotype was recovered from a woman between 50 and 59 years old with alopecia areata. Some clones in this sample may be carry-over from other donors' samples. The DNA reads as follows: TGTGCCAGCAGCTACAGGGGGCCCAAACCCCTCCACTTT. Its translation is CASSYRGPKPLHF.